The clone carrying this T cell receptor beta chain showed up just a few times. The V and J ends lost 6 bases and 3 bases respectively, with 9 bases between them. CDR1 and CDR2 from the germline V gene are MDHEN and SYDVKM. The CDR3 totals 12 residues. The data stem from a study of early T cells in non-severe SARS-CoV-2 infection. One entry per CDR3 protein, called by TCRdb with MiXCR from the 5' RACE reads. Of some 64,000 distinct CDR3 sequences in the sample, approximately 11% were seen once. The sequencing sample was made of whole blood. The source is an adult who was a healthcare worker with PCR-confirmed SARS-CoV-2 infection or an uninfected control (not recorded which). The V and J genes are TRBV28 and TRBJ2-7; D unclear. The CDR3 sequence is CASSAEDYEQYF. For the CDR3, the DNA is TGTGCCAGCAGCGCTGAAGACTACGAGCAGTACTTC.